Sequencing of this T cell receptor beta chain was carried out in a study of T cell changes during pregnancy in multiple sclerosis. Method: immunoSEQ multiplex PCR; TCRdb's copy keeps in-frame clones and lacks some. The sample lists around 70,000 clones, more than 90% occurring once. V shed 0 bases and J shed 7 bases, with 10 bases lying between them. CDR1 and CDR2 (germline): LNHNV, YYDKDF (reference sequence). CDR3 length: 13 amino acids. The sample in question was peripheral blood, obtained in the second trimester of pregnancy. The source is a female donor in good health, enrolled as a control in a pregnancy study. This sequence joins TRBV15 and TRBJ2-7, with D unresolved. The CDR3 DNA is TGTGCCACCAGCAGAGATCCCAGATTAGAGCAGTACTTC. This translates into CATSRDPRLEQYF.